The source of this T cell receptor (beta chain) is a study of cytomegalovirus exposure and HLA in healthy donors. PCR used 60 Vbeta primers and 13 Jbeta primers. Using immunoSEQ multiplex PCR, the repertoire was profiled, and TCRdb retains in-frame clones only, with some absent. Of about 89,000 clones listed, 85% are singletons. On this clone: Its specificity is unknown.

Study-wide results and limits: It was assumed in the presence/absence analyses that sequencing depth was roughly uniform across donors.

This CDR3 has 15 residues. Trimming at V came to 5 bases and at J to 4 bases, leaving 7 bases not matched to a gene. The germline CDR1 and CDR2 sequences are MGHRA and YSYEKL. Input material: PBMCs. The TCR was taken from a man aged 40-49 years in good health and CMV-seropositive. The chain has TRBV4-1 and TRBJ1-2; TRBD1 agrees at 10 bases. CDR3 loop: CASSTTGGESYGYTF. The CDR3 DNA sequence: TGCGCCAGCAGCACGACAGGGGGCGAGAGCTATGGCTACACCTTC.